The T cell receptor (beta chain) described here comes from a study of cytomegalovirus exposure and HLA in healthy donors. General observations from the study: Previous analysis showed most TCR beta V segments were productive about 87% or about 30% of the time.

On this clone itself: Its antigen is still unknown.

The CDR3 covers 12 residues. The V gene's germline CDR1 is MDHEN and CDR2 SYDVKM. Trimming removed 7 bases at V and 1 base at J, with 4 bases between. The study ran its PCR with 60 Vbeta and 13 Jbeta primers. Assay used: immunoSEQ multiplex PCR; TCRdb lists only in-frame clones, some missing. The data include 110,000 to 150,000 clones; the top ten clones carry 0.96%. The chain links TRBV28 to TRBJ2-2; D not certain. The clonotype was recovered from a male donor in good health and CMV-seronegative. Material for sequencing was PBMCs. CDR3 residues: CASTRNTGELFF. The CDR3 nucleotides are TGTGCCAGCACTAGGAACACCGGGGAGCTGTTTTTT. The variable domain in full, completed from reference TRBV28 and TRBJ2-2, reads DVKVTQSSRYLVKRTGEKVFLECVQDMDHENMFWYRQDPGLGLRLIYFSYDVKMKEKGDIPEGYSVSREKKERFSLILESASTNQTSMYLCASTRNTGELFFGEGSRLTVL.